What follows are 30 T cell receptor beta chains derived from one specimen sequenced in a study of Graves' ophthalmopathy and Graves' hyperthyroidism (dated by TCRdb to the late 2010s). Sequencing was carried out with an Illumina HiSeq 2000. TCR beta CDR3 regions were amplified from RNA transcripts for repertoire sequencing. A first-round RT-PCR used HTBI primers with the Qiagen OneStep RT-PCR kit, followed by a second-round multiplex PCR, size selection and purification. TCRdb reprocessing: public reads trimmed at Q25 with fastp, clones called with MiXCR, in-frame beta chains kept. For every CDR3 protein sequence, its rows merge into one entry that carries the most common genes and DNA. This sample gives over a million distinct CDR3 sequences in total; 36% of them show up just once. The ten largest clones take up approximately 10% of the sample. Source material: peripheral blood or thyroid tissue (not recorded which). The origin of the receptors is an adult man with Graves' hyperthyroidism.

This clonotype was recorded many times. In nucleotides, the CDR3 is TGTGCCAGCAGCTTCGGGGGGCGGACGATGTTTTTT. This gives the protein CASSFGGRTMFF. The J gene is TRBJ1-4, the V gene TRBV7-9, with TRBD1 as a possible D gene (6 bases). V was trimmed by 3 bases and J by 15 bases, leaving 14 bases between them. Germline-derived CDR1 and CDR2 are SEHNR and FQNEAQ (reference sequence). This CDR3 comprises 12 residues.

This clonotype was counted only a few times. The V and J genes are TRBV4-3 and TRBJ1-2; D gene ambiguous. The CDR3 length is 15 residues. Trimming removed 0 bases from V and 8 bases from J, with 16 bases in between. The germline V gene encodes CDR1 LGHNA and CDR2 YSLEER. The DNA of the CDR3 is TGCGCCAGCAGCCAAGAACTGGTCGCCCTGAGGGGCTACACCTTC. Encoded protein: CASSQELVALRGYTF.

The CDR3 DNA follows: TGTGCCAGCAGTCGGGGCGAAACAGCTTTCTTT. It is translated as CASSRGETAFF. The chain couples TRBV27 to TRBJ1-1; maybe TRBD1 (5 bases). Germline CDR1 and CDR2: MNHEY and SMNVEV (reference sequence). Trimming took 5 bases from V and 10 from J, leaving 11 bases between them. CDR3 length: 11 residues.

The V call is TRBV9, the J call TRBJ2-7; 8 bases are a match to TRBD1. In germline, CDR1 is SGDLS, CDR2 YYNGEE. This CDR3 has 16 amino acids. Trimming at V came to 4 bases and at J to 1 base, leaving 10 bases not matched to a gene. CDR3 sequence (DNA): TGTGCCAGCAGCCAAGACTGGACAGGGTTTTCCTACGAGCAGTACTTC. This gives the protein CASSQDWTGFSYEQYF.

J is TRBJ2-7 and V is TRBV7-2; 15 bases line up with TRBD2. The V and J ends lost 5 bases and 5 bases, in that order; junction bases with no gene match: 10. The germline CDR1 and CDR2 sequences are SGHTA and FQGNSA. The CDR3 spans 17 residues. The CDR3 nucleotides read TGTGCCAGCAGCCAGGGACTAGCGGGGGGCCTCTTGAACGAGCAGTACTTC. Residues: CASSQGLAGGLLNEQYF.

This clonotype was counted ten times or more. The CDR3 here is CASSYRADNQPQHF. For the CDR3, the DNA is TGTGCCAGCAGTTACCGGGCGGACAATCAGCCCCAGCATTTT. The chain is built from TRBV6-6 and TRBJ1-5; no definite D call. CDR1 and CDR2 from the germline V gene are MNHNY and SVGAGI (reference sequence). The CDR3 sequence is 14 residues long. Trimming took off 2 bases at V and 3 bases at J, with 8 bases between the two ends.

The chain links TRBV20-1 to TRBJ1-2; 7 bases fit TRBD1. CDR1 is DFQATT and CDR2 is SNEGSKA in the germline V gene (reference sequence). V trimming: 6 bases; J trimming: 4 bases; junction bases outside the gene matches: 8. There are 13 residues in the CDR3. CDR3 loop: CSAKDQGGYGYTF. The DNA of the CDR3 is TGCAGTGCGAAAGACCAGGGGGGCTATGGCTACACCTTC.

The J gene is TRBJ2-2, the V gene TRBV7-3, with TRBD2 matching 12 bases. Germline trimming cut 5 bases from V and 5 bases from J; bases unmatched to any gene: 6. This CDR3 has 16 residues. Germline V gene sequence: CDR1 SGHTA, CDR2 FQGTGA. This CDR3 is CASSQTSGSVTGELFF. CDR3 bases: TGTGCCAGCAGCCAGACTAGCGGGAGTGTTACCGGGGAGCTGTTTTTT.

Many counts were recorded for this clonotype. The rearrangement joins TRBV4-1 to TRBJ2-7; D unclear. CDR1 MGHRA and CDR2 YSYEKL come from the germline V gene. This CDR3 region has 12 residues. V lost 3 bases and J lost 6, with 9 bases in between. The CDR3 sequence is CASSHNLFEQYF. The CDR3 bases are TGCGCCAGCAGCCACAACTTGTTCGAGCAGTACTTC.

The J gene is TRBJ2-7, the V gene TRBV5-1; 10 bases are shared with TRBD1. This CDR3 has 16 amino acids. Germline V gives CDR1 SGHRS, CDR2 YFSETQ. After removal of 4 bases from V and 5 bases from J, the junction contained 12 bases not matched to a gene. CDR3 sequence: CASSIYSRDRGDEQYF. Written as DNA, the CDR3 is TGCGCCAGCAGCATATACTCCCGGGACAGGGGCGACGAGCAGTACTTC. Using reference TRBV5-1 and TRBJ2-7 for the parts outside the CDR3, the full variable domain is KAGVTQTPRYLIKTRGQQVTLSCSPISGHRSVSWYQQTPGQGLQFLFEYFSETQRNKGNFPGRFSGRQFSNSRSEMNVSTLELGDSALYLCASSIYSRDRGDEQYFGPGTRLTVT.

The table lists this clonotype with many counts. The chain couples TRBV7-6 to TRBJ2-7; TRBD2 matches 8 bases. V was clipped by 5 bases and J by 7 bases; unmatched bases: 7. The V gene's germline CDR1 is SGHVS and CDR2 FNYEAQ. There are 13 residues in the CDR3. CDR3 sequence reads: CASSQTSVREQYF. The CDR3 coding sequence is TGTGCCAGCAGCCAGACTAGCGTCCGGGAGCAGTACTTC.

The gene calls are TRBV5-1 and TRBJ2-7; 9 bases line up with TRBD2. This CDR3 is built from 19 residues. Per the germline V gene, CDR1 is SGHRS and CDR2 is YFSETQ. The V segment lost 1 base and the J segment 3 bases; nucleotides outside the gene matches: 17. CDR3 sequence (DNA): TGCGCCAGCAGCTTGCGCAGTGCGGGACTAGCAAATGGGCACTACGAGCAGTACTTC. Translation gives CASSLRSAGLANGHYEQYF.

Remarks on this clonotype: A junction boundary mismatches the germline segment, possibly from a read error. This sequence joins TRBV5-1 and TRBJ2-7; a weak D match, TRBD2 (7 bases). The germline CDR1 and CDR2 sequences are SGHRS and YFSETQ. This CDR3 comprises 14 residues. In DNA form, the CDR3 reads TGCGCCAGCAGCTTGGTTCCGGGGGGCTACGAGGAGTACTTC. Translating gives CASSLVPGGYEEYF.

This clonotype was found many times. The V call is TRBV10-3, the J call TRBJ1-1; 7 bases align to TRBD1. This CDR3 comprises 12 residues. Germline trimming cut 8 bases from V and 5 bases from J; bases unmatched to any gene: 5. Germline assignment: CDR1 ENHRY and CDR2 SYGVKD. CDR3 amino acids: CAIRTGGTEAFF. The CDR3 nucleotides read TGTGCCATCCGGACAGGAGGGACTGAAGCTTTCTTT.

The CDR3 is CASSQGRGYYNSPLHF. In DNA, the CDR3 is TGCGCCAGCAGCCAAGGTAGAGGGTACTATAATTCACCCCTCCACTTT. The chain has TRBV4-3 and TRBJ1-6; no definite D call. Germline V gene sequence: CDR1 LGHNA, CDR2 YSLEER. V lost 1 base to trimming and J lost 3 bases, with 10 bases between them. The CDR3 has 16 residues.

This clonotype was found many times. CDR3 sequence reads: CASSQDRGAFEQYF. The DNA of the CDR3 is TGCGCCAGCAGCCAAGATAGAGGGGCGTTCGAGCAGTACTTC. J is TRBJ2-7 and V is TRBV5-1, with D possibly being TRBD1 or TRBD2 (5 bases each). The CDR3 extends over 14 amino acids. Trimming took off 4 bases at V and 6 bases at J, with 17 bases between the two ends. Germline V gives CDR1 SGHRS, CDR2 YFSETQ. The entire variable domain, with the rest obtained from reference TRBV5-1 and TRBJ2-7, is as follows: KAGVTQTPRYLIKTRGQQVTLSCSPISGHRSVSWYQQTPGQGLQFLFEYFSETQRNKGNFPGRFSGRQFSNSRSEMNVSTLELGDSALYLCASSQDRGAFEQYFGPGTRLTVT.

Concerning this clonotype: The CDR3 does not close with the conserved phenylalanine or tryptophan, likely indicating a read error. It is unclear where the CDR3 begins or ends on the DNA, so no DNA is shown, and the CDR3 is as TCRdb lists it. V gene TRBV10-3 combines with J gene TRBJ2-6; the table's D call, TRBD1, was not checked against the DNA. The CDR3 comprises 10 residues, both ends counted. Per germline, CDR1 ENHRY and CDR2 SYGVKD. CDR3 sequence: CAISGRGQGQ.

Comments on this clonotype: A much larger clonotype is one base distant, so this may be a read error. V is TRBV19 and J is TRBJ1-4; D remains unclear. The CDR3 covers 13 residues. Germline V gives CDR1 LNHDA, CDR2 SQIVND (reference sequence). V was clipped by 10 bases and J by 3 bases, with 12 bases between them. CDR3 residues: CATPIAANEKLFF. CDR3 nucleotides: TGTGCCACCCCGATTGCAGCTAATGAAAAACTGTTTTTT.

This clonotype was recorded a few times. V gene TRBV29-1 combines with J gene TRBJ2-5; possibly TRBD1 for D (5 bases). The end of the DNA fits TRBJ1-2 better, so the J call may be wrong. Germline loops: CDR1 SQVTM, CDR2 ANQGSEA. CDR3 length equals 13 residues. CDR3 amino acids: CSVEHGGNYGYTF. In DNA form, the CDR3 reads TGCAGCGTTGAACACGGGGGGAACTATGGCTACACCTTC.

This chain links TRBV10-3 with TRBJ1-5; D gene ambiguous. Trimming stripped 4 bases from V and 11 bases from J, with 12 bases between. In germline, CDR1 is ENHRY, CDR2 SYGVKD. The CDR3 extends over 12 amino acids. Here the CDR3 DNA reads TGTGCCATCAGTGTCGGCCAAGAGACCCAGCATTTT. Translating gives CAISVGQETQHF.

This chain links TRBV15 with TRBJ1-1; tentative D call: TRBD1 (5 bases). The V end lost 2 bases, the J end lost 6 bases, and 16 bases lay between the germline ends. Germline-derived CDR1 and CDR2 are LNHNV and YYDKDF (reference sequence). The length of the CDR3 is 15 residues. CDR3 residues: CATSRKILGPPEAFF. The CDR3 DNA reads TGTGCCACCAGCAGAAAAATACTGGGACCGCCTGAAGCTTTCTTT.

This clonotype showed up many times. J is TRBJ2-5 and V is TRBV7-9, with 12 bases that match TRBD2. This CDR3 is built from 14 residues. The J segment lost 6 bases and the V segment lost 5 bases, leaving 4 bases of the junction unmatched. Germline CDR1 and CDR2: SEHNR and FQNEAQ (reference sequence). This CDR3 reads CASSKTSGRKTQYF. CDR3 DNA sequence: TGTGCCAGCAGCAAGACTAGCGGGAGAAAGACCCAGTACTTC.

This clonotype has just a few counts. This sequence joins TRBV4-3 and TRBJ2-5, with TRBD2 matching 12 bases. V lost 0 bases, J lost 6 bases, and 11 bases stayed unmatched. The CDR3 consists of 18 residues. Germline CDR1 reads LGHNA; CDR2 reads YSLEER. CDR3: CASSQEVGASGGVKTQYF. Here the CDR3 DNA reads TGCGCCAGCAGCCAAGAGGTCGGGGCTAGCGGGGGGGTAAAGACCCAGTACTTC.

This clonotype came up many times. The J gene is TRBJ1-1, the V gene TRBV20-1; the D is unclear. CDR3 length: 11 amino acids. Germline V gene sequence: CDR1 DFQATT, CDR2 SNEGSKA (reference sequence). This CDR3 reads CSGISRTEAFF. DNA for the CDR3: TGCAGCGGGATAAGTAGGACTGAAGCTTTCTTT.

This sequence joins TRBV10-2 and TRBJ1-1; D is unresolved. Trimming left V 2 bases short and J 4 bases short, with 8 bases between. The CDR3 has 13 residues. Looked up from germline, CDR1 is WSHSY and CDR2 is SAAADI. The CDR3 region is CASSEDGFTEAFF. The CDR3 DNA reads TGCGCCAGCAGTGAGGACGGTTTCACTGAAGCTTTCTTT.

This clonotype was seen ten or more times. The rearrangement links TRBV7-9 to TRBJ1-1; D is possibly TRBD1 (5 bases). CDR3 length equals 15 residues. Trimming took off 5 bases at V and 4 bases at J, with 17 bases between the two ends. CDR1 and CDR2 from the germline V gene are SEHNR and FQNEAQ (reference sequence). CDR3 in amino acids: CASSPDTPRSTEAFF. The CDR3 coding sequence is TGTGCCAGCAGCCCGGACACACCAAGGAGCACTGAAGCTTTCTTT.

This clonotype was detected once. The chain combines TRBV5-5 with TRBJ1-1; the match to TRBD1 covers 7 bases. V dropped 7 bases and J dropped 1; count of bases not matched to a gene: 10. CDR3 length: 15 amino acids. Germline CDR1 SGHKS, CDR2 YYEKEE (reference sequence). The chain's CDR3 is CASGRRGQPNTEAFF. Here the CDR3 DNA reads TGTGCCAGCGGCAGGCGGGGACAGCCGAACACTGAAGCTTTCTTT.

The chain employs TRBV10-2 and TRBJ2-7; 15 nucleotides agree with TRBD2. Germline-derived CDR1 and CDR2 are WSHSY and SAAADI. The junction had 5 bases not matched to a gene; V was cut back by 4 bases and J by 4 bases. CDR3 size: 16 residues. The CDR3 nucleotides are TGCGCCAGCAGTGCCGGACTAGCGGGAGGGGAATACGAGCAGTACTTC. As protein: CASSAGLAGGEYEQYF.

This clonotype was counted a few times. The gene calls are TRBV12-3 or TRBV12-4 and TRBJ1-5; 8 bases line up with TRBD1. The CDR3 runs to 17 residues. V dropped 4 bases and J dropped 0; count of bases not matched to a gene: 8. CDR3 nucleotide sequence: TGTGCCAGCAGTTCCATCGGACAGGGTTTTAGCAATCAGCCCCAGCATTTT. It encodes CASSSIGQGFSNQPQHF.

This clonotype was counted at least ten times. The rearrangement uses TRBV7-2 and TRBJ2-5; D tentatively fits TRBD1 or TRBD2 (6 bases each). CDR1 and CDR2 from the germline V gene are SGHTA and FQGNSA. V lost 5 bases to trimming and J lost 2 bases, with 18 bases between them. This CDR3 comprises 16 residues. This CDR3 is CASSTSTGAGQETQYF. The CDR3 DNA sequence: TGTGCCAGCAGCACTAGCACGGGGGCGGGACAAGAGACCCAGTACTTC.